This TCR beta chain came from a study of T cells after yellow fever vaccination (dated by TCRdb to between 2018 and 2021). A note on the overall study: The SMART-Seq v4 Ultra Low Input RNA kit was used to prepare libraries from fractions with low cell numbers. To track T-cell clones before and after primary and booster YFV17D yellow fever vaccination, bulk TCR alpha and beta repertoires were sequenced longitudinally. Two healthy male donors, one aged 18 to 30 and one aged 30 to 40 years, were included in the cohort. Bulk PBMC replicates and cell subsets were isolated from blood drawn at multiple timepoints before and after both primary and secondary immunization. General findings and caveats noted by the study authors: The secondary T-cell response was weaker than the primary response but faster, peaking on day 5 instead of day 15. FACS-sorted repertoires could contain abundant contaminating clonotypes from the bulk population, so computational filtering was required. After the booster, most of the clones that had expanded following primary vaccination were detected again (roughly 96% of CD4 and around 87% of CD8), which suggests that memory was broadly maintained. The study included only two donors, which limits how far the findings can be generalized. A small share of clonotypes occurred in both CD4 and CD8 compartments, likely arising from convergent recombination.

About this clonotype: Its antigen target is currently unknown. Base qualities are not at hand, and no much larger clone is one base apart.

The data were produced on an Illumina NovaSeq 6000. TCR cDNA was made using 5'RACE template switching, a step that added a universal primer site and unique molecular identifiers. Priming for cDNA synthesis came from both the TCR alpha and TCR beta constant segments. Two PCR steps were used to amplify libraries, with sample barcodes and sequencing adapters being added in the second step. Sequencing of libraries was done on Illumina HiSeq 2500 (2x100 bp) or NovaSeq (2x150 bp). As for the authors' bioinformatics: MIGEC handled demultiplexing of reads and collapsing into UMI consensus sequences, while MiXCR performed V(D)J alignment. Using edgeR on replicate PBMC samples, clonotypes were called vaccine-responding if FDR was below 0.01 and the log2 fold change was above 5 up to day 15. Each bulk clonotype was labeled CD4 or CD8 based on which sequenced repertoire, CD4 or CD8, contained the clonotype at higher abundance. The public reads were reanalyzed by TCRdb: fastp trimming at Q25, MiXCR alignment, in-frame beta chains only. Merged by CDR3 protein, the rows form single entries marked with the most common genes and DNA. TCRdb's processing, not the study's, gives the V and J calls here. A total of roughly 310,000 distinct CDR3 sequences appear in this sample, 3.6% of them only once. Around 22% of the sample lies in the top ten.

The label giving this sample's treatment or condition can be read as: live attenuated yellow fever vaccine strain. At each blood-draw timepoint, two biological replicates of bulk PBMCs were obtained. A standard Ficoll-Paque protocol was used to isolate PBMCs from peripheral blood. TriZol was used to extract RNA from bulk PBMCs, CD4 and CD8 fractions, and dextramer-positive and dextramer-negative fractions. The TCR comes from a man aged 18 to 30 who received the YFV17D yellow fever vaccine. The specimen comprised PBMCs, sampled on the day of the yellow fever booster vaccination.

The nucleotides read TGTGCCAGCAGCCCGAGTGTCTATGGCTACACCTTC. Translation gives CASSPSVYGYTF. The rearrangement joined TRBV28 to TRBJ1-2; the D gene is unclear. Its CDR3 holds 12 amino acids, cysteine through phenylalanine. CDR3 DNA only is kept here, 36 bases in frame from base 1. The CDR1 and CDR2 encoded by the germline V gene are MDHEN and SYDVKM. Cut back by 6 bases and 4 bases, the V and J ends lie 9 bases apart.